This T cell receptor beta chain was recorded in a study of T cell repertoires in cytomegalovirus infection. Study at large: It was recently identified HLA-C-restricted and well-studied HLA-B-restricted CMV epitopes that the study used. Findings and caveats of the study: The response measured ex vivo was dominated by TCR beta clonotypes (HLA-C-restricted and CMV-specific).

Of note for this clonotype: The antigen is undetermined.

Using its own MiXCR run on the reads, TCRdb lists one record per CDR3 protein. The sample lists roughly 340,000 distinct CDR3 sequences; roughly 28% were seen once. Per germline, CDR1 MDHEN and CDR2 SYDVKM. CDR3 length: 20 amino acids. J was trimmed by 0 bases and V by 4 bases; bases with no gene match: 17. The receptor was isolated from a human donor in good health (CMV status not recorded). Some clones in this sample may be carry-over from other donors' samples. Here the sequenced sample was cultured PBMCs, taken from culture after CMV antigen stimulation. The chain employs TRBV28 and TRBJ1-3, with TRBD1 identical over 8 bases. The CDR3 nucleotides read TGTGCCAGCAGTTCATCCCGGGACAGGTTACCAGTCAGCTCTGGAAACACCATATATTTT. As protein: CASSSSRDRLPVSSGNTIYF.